At least ten counts were recorded for the clone carrying this TCR beta chain. Its antigen is unknown. PCR was performed a second time for about 7 to 12 cycles using a sample-barcoded 5' primer and a J-beta primer mix. TCRdb reprocessed the 5' RACE reads with MiXCR, giving one entry per CDR3 protein. The repertoire holds 550,000 to 750,000 distinct CDR3 sequences, around 21% seen once, with more than 3% in the top ten. These data come from a study of blood T cells in healthy people across ages. Study observations and caveats: In older individuals, TCR beta diversity per million T cells was lower, falling roughly linearly with age.

Every participating donor contributed 7.5 to 10 milliliters of peripheral blood through a draw. The sequence derives from a man aged 65-85 years in good health. Material for sequencing was blood.

The CDR3 is CSARIKETQYF. The CDR3 DNA reads as TGCAGTGCCCGGATCAAAGAGACCCAGTACTTC. The genes are TRBV20-1 and TRBJ2-5; D is uncertain. CDR1 DFQATT and CDR2 SNEGSKA come from the germline V gene (reference sequence). CDR3 length: 11 amino acids. V was trimmed by 6 bases and J by 3 bases, leaving 8 bases between them.